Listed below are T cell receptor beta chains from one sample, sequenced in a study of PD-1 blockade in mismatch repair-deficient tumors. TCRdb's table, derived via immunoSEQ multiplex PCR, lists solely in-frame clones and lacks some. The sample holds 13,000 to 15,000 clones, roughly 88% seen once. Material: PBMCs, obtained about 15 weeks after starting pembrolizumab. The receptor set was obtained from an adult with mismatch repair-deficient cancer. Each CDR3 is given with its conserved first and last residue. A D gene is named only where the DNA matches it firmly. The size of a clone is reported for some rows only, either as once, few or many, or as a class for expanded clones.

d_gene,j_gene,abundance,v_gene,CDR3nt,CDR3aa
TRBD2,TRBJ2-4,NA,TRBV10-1,TGCGCCAGCAGTGAGTCGGGTCAGTCGGGGACTAGCGGTGCAAACATTCAGTACTTC,CASSESGQSGTSGANIQYF
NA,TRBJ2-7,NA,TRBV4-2,TGTGCCAGCAGCCAAGATTATCTCGGGGAGACCTACGAGCAGTACTTC,CASSQDYLGETYEQYF
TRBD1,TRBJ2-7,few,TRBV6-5,TGTGCCAGCAGCCTCGACAGGGTTTACGAGCAGTACTTC,CASSLDRVYEQYF
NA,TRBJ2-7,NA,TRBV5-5,TGTGCCCCGAGGCACAGGAGCACCTACGAGCAGTACTTC,CAPRHRSTYEQYF
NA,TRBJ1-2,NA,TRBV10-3,TGTGCCATCAGTGAGCCGGGGGGGGCTTCCTATGGCTACACCTTC,CAISEPGGASYGYTF
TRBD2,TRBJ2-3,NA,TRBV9,TGTGCCAGCAGCTCCCTCGCGGGAGAGGCAGATACGCAGTATTTT,CASSSLAGEADTQYF
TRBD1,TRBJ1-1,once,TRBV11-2,TGTGCCAGCAGCATCAACCCGGGACAGGGGATCCCTTTCTTT,CASSINPGQGIPFF
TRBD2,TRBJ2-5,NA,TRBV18,TGTGCCAGCTCACCACGTCTAGCGGGAGGCCAGCAAGAGACCCAGTACTTC,CASSPRLAGGQQETQYF
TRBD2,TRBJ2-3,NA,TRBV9,TGTGCCAGCAGCGTAGGCGGGAGTAGGACAGATACGCAGTATTTT,CASSVGGSRTDTQYF
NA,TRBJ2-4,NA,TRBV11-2,TGTGCCAGCAGCTTTCAACGCGGACTAGCCAAAAACATTCAGTACTTC,CASSFQRGLAKNIQYF
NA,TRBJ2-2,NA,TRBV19,TGTGCCAGTACAGTTCGCCAGGGTTACACCGGGGAGCTGTTTTTT,CASTVRQGYTGELFF
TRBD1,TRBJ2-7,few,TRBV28,TGTGCCAGCAGCCGGACAGGCCATACCTACGAGCAGTACTTC,CASSRTGHTYEQYF
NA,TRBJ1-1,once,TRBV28,TGTGCCAGCAGTTTCCGGGGTTGGTACACTGAAGCTTTCTTT,CASSFRGWYTEAFF
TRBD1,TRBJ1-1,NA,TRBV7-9,TGTGCCAGCAGCCTCCGGGACAGGGGTACTGAAGCTTTCTTT,CASSLRDRGTEAFF
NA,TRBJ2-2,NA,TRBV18,TGTGCCAGCTCACCCCTCGCCGGGGAGCTGTTTTTT,CASSPLAGELFF
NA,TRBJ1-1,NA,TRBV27,TGTGCCAGCACACCAGGTTATTTGAACACTGAAGCTTTCTTT,CASTPGYLNTEAFF
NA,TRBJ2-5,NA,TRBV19,TGTGCCAGTAGTCCCCCCCCAGGCTTTGGAGAGACCCAGTACTTC,CASSPPPGFGETQYF
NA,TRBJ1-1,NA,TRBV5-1,TGCGCCAGCAGCCCCTGGGAGGACACTGAAGCTTTCTTT,CASSPWEDTEAFF
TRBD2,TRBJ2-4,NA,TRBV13,TGTGCCAGCAGCTTAAGGACTAGCGGGAGTCGGGCCAAAAACATTCAGTACTTC,CASSLRTSGSRAKNIQYF
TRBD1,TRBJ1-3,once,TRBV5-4,TGTGCCAGCAGCTCGAGTTCAGGGGGCGCGGGAAACACCATATATTTT,CASSSSSGGAGNTIYF
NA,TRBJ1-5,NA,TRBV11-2,TGTGCCAGCAGCTTAGCGATAGATAGCAATCAGCCCCAGCATTTT,CASSLAIDSNQPQHF
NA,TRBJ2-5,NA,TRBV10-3,TGTGCCATCAGTGAGCCGACGGGGGAAGAGACCCAGTACTTC,CAISEPTGEETQYF
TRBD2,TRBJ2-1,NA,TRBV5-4,TGTGCCAGCAGCTTGTTAGGGACTAGCGTTCACAATGAGCAGTTCTTC,CASSLLGTSVHNEQFF
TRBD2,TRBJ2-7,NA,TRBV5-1,TGCGCCAGCAGCTTCTTGACTAGCGGAAGCTCCTACGAGCAGTACTTC,CASSFLTSGSSYEQYF
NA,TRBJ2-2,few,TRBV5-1,TGCGCCAGCAGCCCTTGGGGACAGAACACCGGGGAGCTGTTTTTT,CASSPWGQNTGELFF
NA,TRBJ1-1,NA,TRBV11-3,TGTGCCAGCAGCTTAGTCCAGGGAGGATTCACTGAAGCTTTCTTT,CASSLVQGGFTEAFF
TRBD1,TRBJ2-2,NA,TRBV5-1,TGCGCCAGCAGCTTCATCACAGGGGGGACCGGGGAGCTGTTTTTT,CASSFITGGTGELFF
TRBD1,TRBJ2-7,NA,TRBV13,TGTGCCAGCAGCGGACGGGACAGGCCCCACGAGCAGTACTTC,CASSGRDRPHEQYF
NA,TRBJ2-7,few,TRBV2,TGTGCCAGCAGTGACCAGGGGTTATCGGTCGAGCAGTACTTC,CASSDQGLSVEQYF
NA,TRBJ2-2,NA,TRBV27,TGTGCCAGCAGAACGGGGGGCTACACCGGGGAGCTGTTTTTT,CASRTGGYTGELFF
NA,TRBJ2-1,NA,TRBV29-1,TGCAGCGTTGGTTTCGGCGGCTACAATGAGCAGTTCTTC,CSVGFGGYNEQFF
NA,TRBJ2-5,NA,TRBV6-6,TGTGCCAGCAGTTCCGTCCAAGAGACCCAGTACTTC,CASSSVQETQYF
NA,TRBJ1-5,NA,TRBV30,TGTGCCTGGAGTGTCCAGGGCAATCAGCCCCAGCATTTT,CAWSVQGNQPQHF
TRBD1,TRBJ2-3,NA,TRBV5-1,TGCGCCAGCAGCTTGACGGGGACAGCTAGCACAGATACGCAGTATTTT,CASSLTGTASTDTQYF
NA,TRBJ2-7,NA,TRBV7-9,TGTGCCAGCAGCTTAGTGGCTCACGAGCAGTACTTC,CASSLVAHEQYF
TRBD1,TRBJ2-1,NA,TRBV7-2,TGTGCCAGCAGCGAAGACAGGGGGCACTACAATGAGCAGTTCTTC,CASSEDRGHYNEQFF
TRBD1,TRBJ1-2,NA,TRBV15,TGTGCCACCAGCAGAGATAGTACAGGGGGCTATGGCTACACCTTC,CATSRDSTGGYGYTF
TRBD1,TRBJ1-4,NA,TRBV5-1,TGCGCCAGCAGCGAATCCGGGACAGCGTTGAAACTGTTTTTT,CASSESGTALKLFF
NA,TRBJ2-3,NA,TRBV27,TGTGCCAGCAGATTCAACACAGATACGCAGTATTTT,CASRFNTDTQYF
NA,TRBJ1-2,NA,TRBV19,TGTGCCAGTAGTATAGGGCACAGGACTATAGCTAACTATGGCTACACCTTC,CASSIGHRTIANYGYTF
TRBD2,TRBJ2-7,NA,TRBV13,TGTGCCAGCAGCCTGGGACTAGCGGGAGGGCCTGACTCCTACGAGCAGTACTTC,CASSLGLAGGPDSYEQYF
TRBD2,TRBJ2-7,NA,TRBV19,TGTGCCAGTAGAGGGAGCGCGGGAGGGCCAAACGAGCAGTACTTC,CASRGSAGGPNEQYF
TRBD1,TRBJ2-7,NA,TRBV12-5,TGTGCTAGTGGATCCGGACAGGGGGCCTCCTACGAGCAGTACTTC,CASGSGQGASYEQYF
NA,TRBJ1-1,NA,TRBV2,TGTGCCAGCAGTGGGCATTCGGGCACTGAAGCTTTCTTT,CASSGHSGTEAFF
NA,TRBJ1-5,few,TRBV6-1,TGTGCCAGCGAAAAGGGCAGGGTTAGCAATCAGCCCCAGCATTTT,CASEKGRVSNQPQHF
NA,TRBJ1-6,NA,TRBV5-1,TGCGCCAGCAGCCTCGGACTGACTTACTCACCCCTCCACTTT,CASSLGLTYSPLHF
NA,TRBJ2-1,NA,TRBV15,TGTGCCACCAGCAGAGATCTGGGGGGAAGGAATGAGCAGTTCTTC,CATSRDLGGRNEQFF
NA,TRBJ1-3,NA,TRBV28,TGTGCCAGCAGTTTGGACAGCTCTGGAAACACCATATATTTT,CASSLDSSGNTIYF
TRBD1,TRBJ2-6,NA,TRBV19,TGTGCCAGTAGTTTTCTTTTATCGGACAGGGCTGGGGCCAACGTCCTGACTTTC,CASSFLLSDRAGANVLTF
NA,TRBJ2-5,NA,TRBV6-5,TGTGCCAGCAGCCCAGGGACTCCGCAGGAGACCCAGTACTTC,CASSPGTPQETQYF
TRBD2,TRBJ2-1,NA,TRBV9,TGTGCCAGCAGCGAGGGACTAGCGGATTACAATGAGCAGTTCTTC,CASSEGLADYNEQFF
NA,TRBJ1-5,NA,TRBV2,TGTGCCAGCACCCGAGAGGGAGCGAATCAGCCCCAGCATTTT,CASTREGANQPQHF
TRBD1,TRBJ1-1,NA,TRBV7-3,TGTGCCAGCAGCTTAAACGGCAGGGGGCTTACTGAAGCTTTCTTT,CASSLNGRGLTEAFF
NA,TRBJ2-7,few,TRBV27,TGTGCCAGCAGAAAGGGAGGAACCTACGAGCAGTACTTC,CASRKGGTYEQYF